This T cell receptor (beta chain) was sequenced during a study of cytomegalovirus exposure and HLA in healthy donors. Trimming removed 2 bases at V and 0 bases at J, with 8 bases between. Germline assignment: CDR1 SGHRS and CDR2 YFSETQ. CDR3 length: 15 residues. In the PCR, 60 Vbeta and 13 Jbeta primers were used. The assay was immunoSEQ multiplex PCR, and TCRdb's table has in-frame clones only and misses some. The data hold roughly 200,000 clones, with more than 60% observed a single time. In regard to this clone: Its antigen remains unknown.

Overall study results and limits: Analysis was carried out at a later point, and it linked a missense DCLRE1C variant to TCR beta V- and J-gene trimming. The study put some 150 TCR beta chains on its list as cytomegalovirus-associated. TCR beta sequences reportedly predicted most subjects' HLA-A and HLA-B alleles accurately.

Sequenced material: PBMCs. The receptor was isolated from a man in his forties or fifties in good health and CMV-seronegative. The chain carries TRBV5-1 and TRBJ2-2, with a possible D match to TRBD1 (5 bases). The CDR3 coding sequence is TGCGCCAGCAGCTTAAGACAGACGAACACCGGGGAGCTGTTTTTT. Translated, it gives CASSLRQTNTGELFF.